The present T cell receptor (beta chain) was sequenced within a study of PD-L1 blockade in urothelial cancer. The wider study: Patients began atezolizumab, 1,200 mg intravenously every 3 weeks, in the mid-2010s.

Only one count was recorded for this clone. Profiling relied on immunoSEQ multiplex PCR, and the TCRdb table lists in-frame clones only, not all of them. The table shows 65,000 to 80,000 clones, with 80% to 85% occurring only once. Germline CDR1 LGHNA, CDR2 YNFKEQ. V lost 0 bases to trimming and J lost 7 bases; unmatched junction nucleotides: 10. The CDR3 is 16 amino acids. This sequence joins TRBV4-2 and TRBJ1-2; TRBD1 aligns across 8 bases. Sample: PBMCs, taken around atezolizumab (anti-PD-L1) treatment. The receptor was derived from a man in his 70s with urothelial cancer. The CDR3 sequence: CASSQEIRDRRFGYTF. DNA for the CDR3: TGTGCCAGCAGCCAAGAAATTCGGGACAGGAGGTTTGGCTACACCTTC.